This entry concerns a single T cell receptor (beta chain). Antigen unknown. This CDR3 is also generated by other DNA sequences in the sample. The sample belongs to a study of OX40 agonist ivuxolimab in advanced cancers. Study information: Ivuxolimab, an agonist antibody against OX40 (CD134), was given to patients.

The V end was cut by 4 bases, the J end by 4 bases, with 13 bases between. The CDR3 totals 14 residues. Looked up from germline, CDR1 is MNHNS and CDR2 is SASEGT. Study-wide points: On average, a greater number of expanded clones characterised CD8+ T cells relative to CD4+.

TCRdb's copy holds only in-frame clones and misses some; the assay was immunoSEQ multiplex PCR. The sample lists tens of thousands of clones, approximately 84% occurring once. The source of this sequence is an adult with an advanced solid tumor such as melanoma, head and neck, liver or kidney cancer. The sample was CD4+ or CD8+ T cells sorted from blood, taken in a trial of the OX40 agonist ivuxolimab. This chain connects TRBV6-1 to TRBJ1-1, with D perhaps matching TRBD1 (5 bases). This CDR3 reads CASSAGPGGTEAFF. CDR3 DNA sequence: TGTGCCAGCAGTGCGGGACCCGGAGGCACTGAAGCTTTCTTT.